This T cell receptor (beta chain) is drawn from a study of blood T cell repertoires in COVID-19. This CDR3 contains 15 residues. Trimming removed 5 bases at V and 1 base at J, with 14 bases between. Germline CDR1 is MNHEY and CDR2 is SVGAGI. The protocol was immunoSEQ multiplex PCR, while the TCRdb copy is restricted to in-frame clones and leaves out a portion. Among roughly 320,000 clones listed, just under 90% were seen once. The clonotype comes from a woman aged 30 to 39 with COVID-19, enrolled during active disease. This rearrangement joins TRBV6-5 to TRBJ1-1, with D possibly being TRBD1 (6 bases). The specimen was peripheral blood. The CDR3, as DNA: TGTGCCAGCAGTAGATCGACAGGCGCGAACACTGAAGCTTTCTTT. Translated, it gives CASSRSTGANTEAFF.